This TCR beta chain comes out of a study of vaccination effects on CD4 cells after COVID-19. General study points: Marked clonal contraction was seen late after vaccination (in both infection- and vaccine-induced clones).

About this clone: Its antigen is currently unknown.

Prior to sequencing, the ViraFEST assay stimulated PBMC with viral peptide pools, which expanded the antigen-specific CD4+ T cells. Having been cultured for about 10 days, the cells underwent CD4+ T cell isolation. The healthy vaccine recipients, who had no prior SARS-CoV-2 infection, showed negative nucleocapsid antibodies. Every well got fewer than 2.5 million PBMC, which were grown with around 10 IU/ml IL-2 and about 9.5 ug/ml peptides. Half of the medium was exchanged for IL-2 medium on both days 3 and 7. V lost 10 bases and J lost 2, with 19 bases in between. The germline gives CDR1 SGHNT, CDR2 YYREEE (reference sequence). This CDR3 region has 15 residues. Data came from immunoSEQ multiplex PCR; TCRdb stores just in-frame clones and leaves some out. The data contain more than 40,000 clones, roughly four fifths of them singletons.

The sample here was CD4+ T cells from PBMCs cultured with SARS-CoV-2 spike peptides, taken before COVID-19 vaccination. The J gene is TRBJ1-5, the V gene TRBV5-4; weak D call: TRBD1 (6 bases). The TCR comes from a human donor who received a COVID-19 vaccine. The CDR3 DNA is TGTGCCCCCCAGGGGTGGAAAATTGGCAATCAGCCCCAGCATTTT. Its protein is CAPQGWKIGNQPQHF.